This is a list of T cell receptor beta chains from one sample in a study of T cells in Graves' hyperthyroidism and ophthalmopathy. Via MiXCR, TCRdb re-called the multiplex PCR reads, giving one row per CDR3 protein. Of around 530,000 distinct CDR3 sequences in the sample, 17% are singletons; the top ten hold 17%. What was sequenced was blood. These receptors all come from a woman aged 18-35 years with Graves' ophthalmopathy. Each CDR3 is given with its conserved first and last residue. The D gene is left open where the match is weak. Size tells how often a clone was seen (once, few, many) or the class of an expanded clone, and some rows leave it out.

>NA|TRBV7-2|TRBJ2-3|NA
CASSLDRADTQYF
TGTGCCAGCAGCTTAGACAGGGCGGATACGCAGTATTTT
>many|TRBV12-3/TRBV12-4|TRBJ1-6|NA
CASSPRTGNNSPLHF
TGTGCCAGCAGTCCCCGGACGGGGAATAATTCACCCCTCCACTTT
>many|TRBV5-1|TRBJ2-1|NA
CASSLDGDTYNEQFF
TGCGCCAGCAGCTTGGATGGGGACACTTACAATGAGCAGTTCTTC
>many|TRBV5-1|TRBJ2-5|TRBD1
CASRDGQGTGETQYF
TGCGCCAGCAGGGACGGACAGGGGACCGGGGAGACCCAGTACTTC
>many|TRBV7-8|TRBJ2-7|NA
CASSSGTTSYEQYF
TGTGCCAGCAGCTCCGGGACCACCTCCTACGAGCAGTACTTC
>NA|TRBV27|TRBJ1-1|NA
CASLSEGGGTEAFF
TGTGCCAGCCTCAGTGAGGGGGGAGGCACTGAAGCTTTCTTT
>NA|TRBV20-1|TRBJ1-4|NA
CSARVIESEKLFF
TGCAGTGCTAGAGTTATCGAAAGTGAAAAACTGTTTTTT
>many|TRBV2|TRBJ2-5|NA
CASNDLTNPKETQYF
TGTGCCAGCAACGACCTCACGAACCCTAAAGAGACCCAGTACTTC
>few|TRBV6-5|TRBJ1-2|NA
CASSSGPGQGYTF
TGTGCCAGCAGTTCCGGGCCCGGCCAGGGCTACACCTTC
>few|TRBV20-1|TRBJ2-5|NA
CSARDPRPQVRTQETQYF
TGCAGTGCTAGAGACCCCCGCCCCCAGGTCCGGACCCAAGAGACCCAGTACTTC
>NA|TRBV10-1|TRBJ2-1|NA
CASSESGVSYNEQFF
TGCGCCAGCAGTGAGTCTGGGGTCTCCTACAATGAGCAGTTCTTC
>many|TRBV28|TRBJ1-5|TRBD1
CASSLRRGLQPQHF
TGTGCCAGCAGTTTACGCAGGGGGCTTCAGCCCCAGCATTTT
>many|TRBV2|TRBJ2-7|TRBD1
CASSVLRDRALYEQYF
TGTGCCAGCAGTGTTCTCCGGGACAGGGCTCTCTACGAGCAGTACTTC
>NA|TRBV4-3|TRBJ2-7|NA
CASSQDFAAGRYEQYF
TGCGCCAGCAGCCAAGATTTCGCGGCAGGGAGGTACGAGCAGTACTTC
>NA|TRBV24-1|TRBJ1-5|NA
CATSMAGVGNQPQHF
TGTGCCACCAGTATGGCCGGGGTCGGCAATCAGCCCCAGCATTTT
>NA|TRBV28|TRBJ2-1|NA
CASTGLSSYNEQFF
TGTGCCAGCACGGGACTTAGCTCCTACAATGAGCAGTTCTTC
>many|TRBV4-3|TRBJ2-3|NA
CASSQENSGYTDTQYF
TGCGCCAGCAGCCAAGAAAATAGCGGATACACAGATACGCAGTATTTT
>NA|TRBV6-2/TRBV6-3|TRBJ2-3|TRBD2
CASSYSTSGRNTQYF
TGTGCCAGCAGTTACAGTACTAGCGGGAGGAATACGCAGTATTTT
>NA|TRBV7-9|TRBJ1-4|NA
CASSREEKLFF
TGTGCCAGCAGCCGTGAGGAAAAACTGTTTTTT
>many|TRBV7-8|TRBJ2-3|NA
CASSLSGLGTDTQYF
TGTGCCAGCAGCTTATCAGGATTGGGGACAGATACGCAGTATTTT
>NA|TRBV7-2|TRBJ2-2|NA
CASSPSSPGTGGGELFF
TGTGCCAGCAGCCCCTCCTCCCCCGGCACTGGGGGCGGGGAGCTGTTTTTT
>many|TRBV7-3|TRBJ2-1|NA
CASSLTGVGEQFF
TGTGCCAGCAGCTTAACGGGAGTTGGTGAGCAGTTCTTC
>few|TRBV19|TRBJ1-5|NA
CASSIWGISNQPQHF
TGTGCCAGTAGTATATGGGGTATTAGCAATCAGCCCCAGCATTTT
>many|TRBV28|TRBJ2-2|NA
CASSPVQTGELFF
TGTGCCAGCAGTCCCGTGCAAACCGGGGAGCTGTTTTTT
>NA|TRBV28|TRBJ1-4|NA
CASRSLKGGNEKLFF
TGTGCCAGCAGATCCCTGAAAGGGGGAAATGAAAAACTGTTTTTT
>few|TRBV20-1|TRBJ2-4|NA
CSAQRRGLAKNIQYF
TGCAGTGCTCAGCGTAGGGGCCTAGCCAAAAACATTCAGTACTTC
>many|TRBV28|TRBJ2-7|NA
CAIRGSYEQYF
TGTGCCATCAGGGGTTCCTACGAGCAGTACTTC
>NA|TRBV5-5|TRBJ1-6|NA
CASRFFQGSNSPLHF
TGTGCCAGCAGATTCTTCCAGGGGAGTAATTCACCCCTCCACTTT
>many|TRBV20-1|TRBJ2-7|NA
CSAEPGLSYEQYF
TGCAGTGCTGAACCGGGACTTTCCTACGAGCAGTACTTC
>many|TRBV11-2|TRBJ1-1|NA
CASSRLSGAGLNTEAFF
TGTGCCAGCAGCCGCCTTTCCGGAGCGGGGCTAAACACTGAAGCTTTCTTT
>many|TRBV27|TRBJ1-5|TRBD1
CASSLAGQVTQPQHF
TGTGCCAGCAGTTTAGCGGGACAGGTTACTCAGCCCCAGCATTTT
>many|TRBV5-1|TRBJ2-3|TRBD2
CASSLRGLAGGLADTQYF
TGCGCCAGCAGCCTGAGGGGACTAGCGGGGGGGCTGGCAGATACGCAGTATTTT
>few|TRBV9|TRBJ2-3|TRBD2
CASSGMDVAGGTDTQYF
TGTGCCAGCAGCGGAATGGACGTTGCGGGAGGGACAGATACGCAGTATTTT
>few|TRBV4-1|TRBJ1-6|NA
CASSLQGVGALGSPLHF
TGCGCCAGCAGCCTACAGGGAGTAGGGGCTTTGGGTTCACCCCTCCACTTT
>few|TRBV7-2|TRBJ2-7|NA
CASSSRQVGEQYF
TGTGCCAGCAGCTCGCGACAGGTGGGCGAGCAGTACTTC
>few|TRBV29-1|TRBJ2-7|TRBD1
CSVVQGAGEQYF
TGCAGCGTTGTTCAGGGGGCGGGGGAGCAGTACTTC
>many|TRBV2|TRBJ1-1|NA
CASRKREMNTEAFF
TGTGCCAGCAGGAAGCGTGAAATGAACACTGAAGCTTTCTTT
>NA|TRBV12-3/TRBV12-4|TRBJ2-3|NA
CASSWAYGDTQYF
TGTGCCAGCAGTTGGGCGTACGGGGATACGCAGTATTTT
>few|TRBV11-2|TRBJ2-1|TRBD2
CASSLVWTSGASEQFF
TGTGCCAGCAGCTTAGTTTGGACTAGCGGGGCGAGTGAGCAGTTCTTC
>many|TRBV2|TRBJ2-1|NA
CASSVETGPRNEQFF
TGTGCCAGCAGTGTTGAAACAGGGCCGCGCAATGAGCAGTTCTTC
>many|TRBV4-2|TRBJ2-1|TRBD1
CASSQDETGGYNEQFF
TGTGCCAGCAGCCAAGATGAGACAGGGGGCTACAATGAGCAGTTCTTC
>NA|TRBV27|TRBJ2-5|NA
CASRGARETQYF
TGTGCCAGCCGGGGGGCCCGGGAGACCCAGTACTTC